The clone carrying this T cell receptor (beta chain) shows up as medium-sized by frequency. As yet, its antigen is unknown. The read ends 3 residues shy of where the CDR3 ends; the end is completed using the germline J gene. The germline CDR1 and CDR2 sequences are MNHEY and SVGEGT. There are 17 residues in the CDR3. After removal of 5 bases from V and 8 bases from J, the junction contained 17 bases not matched to a gene. Thawed PBMCs were FACS-sorted into unstimulated CD4+CD25+CD127- regulatory T cells, CD4+CD25- non-regulatory cells, CD4 and CD8 cells. Some clones are missing from TCRdb's copy, which holds only in-frame ones; the method was immunoSEQ multiplex PCR. This table lists around 48,000 clones. The source of the sample is a study of Tregs in tolerant kidney transplant recipients. Broader study findings: Expanding Tregs on activated donor B cells appeared to best identify donor-specific TCRbeta clones. Changing PCR primers prevented nucleotide comparison between some patients' samples.

The receptor's source is a human donor who received a combined kidney and bone marrow transplant. The input for sequencing was CD4+ T cells from blood, taken before the transplant. This chain connects TRBV6-2 or TRBV6-3 to TRBJ2-1; 8 bases match TRBD2. CDR3 DNA (partial): TGTGCCAGCAGTCTGATCTCCGGGACTAGTATCCGGGATGAG. It yields the protein CASSLISGTSIRDE. The whole CDR3 region reads CASSLISGTSIRDEQFF.